One and the same sample provided the 3 T cell receptor beta chains below, sequenced in a study of blood T cell repertoires in COVID-19 (dated by TCRdb to the early 2020s). Library prep was done by the immunoSEQ multiplex PCR assay. TCRdb provides this immuneACCESS table in a form limited to in-frame rearrangements. Some clones are lacking; in checked studies, under half of them reflect an unresolved V gene, and why the rest are absent is not known. This sample gives some 370,000 clones in total; around 87% of them show up just once. The leading ten clones occupy roughly a tenth of the sample. The source material was peripheral blood. The receptors were sampled from a woman aged 25 to 39 with COVID-19, enrolled during active disease.

This clone was found once. The chain is built from TRBV6-5 and TRBJ2-7; 8 bases match TRBD2. Germline values: CDR1 MNHEY, CDR2 SVGAGI. This CDR3 is built from 13 residues. V was pared by 7 bases and J by 1 base, with 3 bases of the junction left unmatched. CDR3 nucleotide sequence: TGTGCCAGCACGGGACTAGAGTCCTACGAGCAGTACTTC. Translation: CASTGLESYEQYF.

This chain connects TRBV4-1 to TRBJ1-2; 9 nucleotides align to TRBD1. CDR1 and CDR2 from the germline V gene are MGHRA and YSYEKL. The CDR3 sequence is 13 residues long. The V and J ends lost 3 bases and 6 bases, in that order; junction bases with no gene match: 2. DNA for the CDR3: TGCGCCAGCAGCCAGACAGGGGGGGATGGCTACACCTTC. It specifies CASSQTGGDGYTF.

V and J are TRBV7-9 and TRBJ2-6; D may be TRBD2 (6 bases). The germline gives CDR1 SEHNR, CDR2 FQNEAQ (reference sequence). The CDR3 spans 15 residues. Trimming removed 8 bases at V and 3 bases at J, with 14 bases between. This chain's CDR3 is CASHPAGSGANVLTF. CDR3 sequence (DNA): TGTGCCAGCCACCCCGCCGGGAGTGGGGCCAACGTCCTGACTTTC.